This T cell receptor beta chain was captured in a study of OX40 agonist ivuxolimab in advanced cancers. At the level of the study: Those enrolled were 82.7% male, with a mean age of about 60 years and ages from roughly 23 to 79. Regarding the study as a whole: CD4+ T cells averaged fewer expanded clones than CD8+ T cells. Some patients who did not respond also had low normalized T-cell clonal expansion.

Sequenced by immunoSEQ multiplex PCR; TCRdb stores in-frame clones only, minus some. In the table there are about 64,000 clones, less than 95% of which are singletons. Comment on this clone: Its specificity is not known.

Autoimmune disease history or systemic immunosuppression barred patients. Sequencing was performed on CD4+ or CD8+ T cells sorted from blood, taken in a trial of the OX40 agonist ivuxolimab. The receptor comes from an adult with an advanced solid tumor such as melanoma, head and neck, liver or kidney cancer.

CDR3 nucleotide sequence: TGTGCCAGCAGCAAAGAGCAGGAAAGCTGGGCCTATAGCAATCAGCCCCAGCATTTT. This gives the protein CASSKEQESWAYSNQPQHF. This rearrangement joins TRBV21-1 to TRBJ1-5; the table's D call of TRBD1 was not tested on the DNA. TRBV21-1 is a recognized pseudogene. CDR3 length: 19 amino acids.